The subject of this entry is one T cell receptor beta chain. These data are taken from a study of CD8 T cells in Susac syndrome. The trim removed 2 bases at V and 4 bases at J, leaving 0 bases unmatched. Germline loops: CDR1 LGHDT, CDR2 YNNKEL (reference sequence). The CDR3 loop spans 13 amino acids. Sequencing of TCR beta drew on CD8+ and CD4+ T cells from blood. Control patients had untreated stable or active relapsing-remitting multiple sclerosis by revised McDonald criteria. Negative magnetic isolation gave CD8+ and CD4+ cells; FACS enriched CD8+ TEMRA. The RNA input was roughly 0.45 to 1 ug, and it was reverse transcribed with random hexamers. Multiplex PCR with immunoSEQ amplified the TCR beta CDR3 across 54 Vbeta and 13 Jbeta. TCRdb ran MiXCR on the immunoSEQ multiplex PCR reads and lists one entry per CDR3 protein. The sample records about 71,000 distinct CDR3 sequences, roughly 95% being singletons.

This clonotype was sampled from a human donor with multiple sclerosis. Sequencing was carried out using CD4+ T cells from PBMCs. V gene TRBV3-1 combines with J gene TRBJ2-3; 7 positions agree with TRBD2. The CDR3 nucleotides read TGTGCCAGCAGCCAACTAGCGGCAGATACGCAGTATTTT. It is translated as CASSQLAADTQYF.